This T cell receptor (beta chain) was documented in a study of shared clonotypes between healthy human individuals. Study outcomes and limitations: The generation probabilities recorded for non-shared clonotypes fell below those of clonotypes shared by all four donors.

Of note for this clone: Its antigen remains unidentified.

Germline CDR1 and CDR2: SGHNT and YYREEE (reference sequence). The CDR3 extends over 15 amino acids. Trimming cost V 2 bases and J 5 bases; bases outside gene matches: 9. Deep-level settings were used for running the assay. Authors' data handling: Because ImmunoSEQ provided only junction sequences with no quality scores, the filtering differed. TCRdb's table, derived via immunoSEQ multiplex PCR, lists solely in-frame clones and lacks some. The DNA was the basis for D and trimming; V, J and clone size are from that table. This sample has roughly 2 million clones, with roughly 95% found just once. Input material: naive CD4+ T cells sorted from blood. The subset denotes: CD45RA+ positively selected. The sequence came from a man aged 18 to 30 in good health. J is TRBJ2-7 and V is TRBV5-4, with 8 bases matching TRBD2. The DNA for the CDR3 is TGTGCCAGCAGCTTAGCGGGAGTCAGGGCACACGAGCAGTACTTC. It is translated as CASSLAGVRAHEQYF.